This T cell receptor (beta chain) was sequenced for a study of T cells after yellow fever vaccination. Study results and caveats: Only a small proportion of the clonotypes turned up in both the CD4 and the CD8 compartments, likely arising from convergent recombination. Abundant clonotypes from the bulk population could have been carried over as contaminants into FACS-sorted repertoires.

Trimming left V 3 bases short and J 3 bases short, with 8 bases between. The CDR3 totals 12 residues. Germline CDR1 and CDR2: DFQATT and SNEGSKA (reference sequence). TCRdb recomputed calls from the 5' RACE reads with MiXCR, one row per CDR3 protein. The table has nearly 550,000 distinct CDR3 sequences, 15% to 20% seen once. The sample holds a few counts of this clonotype. Its antigen is unidentified. This clonotype originated in a man under 40 who received the YFV17D yellow fever vaccine. The sample in question was PBMCs, obtained 15 days after the yellow fever booster vaccination. The chain has TRBV20-1 and TRBJ1-1; D call uncertain. CDR3 in DNA: TGCAGTGCTAGGAGTGGGGACACTGAAGCTTTCTTT. This codes for CSARSGDTEAFF.